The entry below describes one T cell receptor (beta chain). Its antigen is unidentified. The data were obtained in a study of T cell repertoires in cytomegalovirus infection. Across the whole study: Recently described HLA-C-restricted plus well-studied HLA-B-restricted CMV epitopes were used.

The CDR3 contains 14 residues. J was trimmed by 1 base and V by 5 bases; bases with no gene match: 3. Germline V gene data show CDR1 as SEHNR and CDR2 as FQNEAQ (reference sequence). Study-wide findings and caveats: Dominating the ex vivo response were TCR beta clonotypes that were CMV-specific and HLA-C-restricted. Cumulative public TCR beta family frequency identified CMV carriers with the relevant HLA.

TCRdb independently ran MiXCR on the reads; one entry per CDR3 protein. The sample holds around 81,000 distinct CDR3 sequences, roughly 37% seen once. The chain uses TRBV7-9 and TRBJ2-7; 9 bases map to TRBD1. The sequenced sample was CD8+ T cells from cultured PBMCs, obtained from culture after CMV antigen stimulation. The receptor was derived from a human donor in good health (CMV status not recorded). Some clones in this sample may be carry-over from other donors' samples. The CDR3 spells CASSETGGSYEQYF. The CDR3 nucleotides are TGTGCCAGCAGCGAGACAGGGGGGTCCTACGAGCAGTACTTC. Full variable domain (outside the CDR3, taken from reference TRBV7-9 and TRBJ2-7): DTGVSQNPRHKITKRGQNVTFRCDPISEHNRLYWYRQTLGQGPEFLTYFQNEAQLEKSRLLSDRFSAERPKGSFSTLEIQRTEQGDSAMYLCASSETGGSYEQYFGPGTRLTVT.